This T cell receptor beta chain was documented in a study of cytotoxic CD8 clonotypes in ibrutinib-treated CLL (dated by TCRdb to the early 2020s). The study in broad terms: In this cohort, around 15 patients were treatment-naive and some 10 were relapsed/refractory, while fewer than 18 had unmutated IGHV. Responses were partial in roughly 24 patients and complete in 2; after median approximately 67 months follow-up, some 14 stayed in remission and about twelve progressed. Response samples were taken after a median of roughly 12 months on treatment, ranging from roughly 6 to 36 months. Samples averaged roughly 280,000 productive templates and 90,000 to 100,000 productive rearrangements. Longitudinal samples were obtainable from about 30% of the roughly 90 participants in the trial. Cryopreserved peripheral blood mononuclear cells were collected at three points: before therapy, at response, and at either sustained remission or disease progression.

The goal of deep resolution MiSeq sequencing was a depth between 1 in 1 million and 1 in 200,000 T cells, and coverage averaged 10x per clonotype. The immunoSEQ hsTCRB Kit was used to generate TCR beta libraries. For the original study's pipeline: ImmunoSEQ Data Assistant and ImmunoSEQ Analyzer were used for data analysis, and V, D and J genes were assigned according to IMGT definitions. Clonality, with values ranging from 0 to 1, was calculated as one minus the normalized Shannon entropy of productive rearrangement frequencies. Public clonotype analysis was restricted to overrepresented clonotypes comprising at least 0.05% of each patient's repertoire. Fewer than 15 repertoires from age-matched healthy donors, obtained from immuneACCESS, served as clonality controls. TCRdb retrieved this table from immuneACCESS and kept in-frame rearrangements only. Not all clones are present; in checked studies, unresolved V genes account for under half, and no reason is known for the remainder. Clone size and V and J calls were adopted from that table, with D and trimming inferred from the DNA. The sample includes some 290,000 clones, with approximately 80% observed a single time. The ten most abundant clones make up 6.7% of the sample.

Points the paper makes about the study in general: Public clonotypes were found to be uncommon and were observed to contract or remain stable during treatment; the increase in clonality was shown to reflect expansion of private clonotypes at ibrutinib response. Lymph node repertoires were not examined, and the timing of sampling was not matched between patients in sustained remission and those whose disease progressed. At baseline, clonality was higher than in age-matched healthy donors and showed a strong correlation with circulating CD8+ T-cell counts. Clonality increased at ibrutinib response, stayed stable in sustained remission, and fell back toward baseline at progression.

The CDR3 runs 16 amino acids, cysteine and phenylalanine included. The entry retains the CDR3 DNA only, 48 bases that are in frame from base 1. The trim is 1 base for V and 0 bases for J, with a gap of 12 bases between the germline ends. From a lookup of the germline V gene, CDR1 and CDR2 are SGHTA and FQGNSA. Notes on this clone: Which antigen it targets is not known. No clone much larger than this one lies a single base away; base qualities are absent.

For TCR beta library preparation, roughly 2.1 micrograms of genomic DNA was extracted from cryopreserved PBMCs. Longitudinal blood samples from CLL patients on ibrutinib monotherapy were analyzed using high-throughput TCR beta sequencing. Patients were enrolled in a phase 2 open-label single-center ibrutinib monotherapy trial. This TCR was recovered from a human donor with chronic lymphocytic leukemia. Sequenced material: PBMCs, taken before ibrutinib treatment. The rearrangement joined TRBV7-2 to TRBJ2-5, and TRBD2 may be the D gene, going by 6 matching bases. The bases are TGTGCCAGCAGCTTAGGGGGCGCGGGGAACCAAGAGACCCAGTACTTC. Translated, this gives CASSLGGAGNQETQYF.